These 17 T cell receptor beta chains originate from one sample sequenced in a study of CD8 T cells in ankylosing spondylitis. TCRdb re-called the 5' RACE reads through MiXCR, storing one row per CDR3 protein. The sample yields about 360,000 distinct CDR3 sequences, roughly 14% seen once. What was sequenced was blood, either unsorted or a sorted T cell fraction (not recorded which). The receptors derive from a male donor with ankylosing spondylitis or in good health (not recorded which).

This clonotype was counted many times. CDR3 sequence reads: CASSLSKFEREAQISGTDTQYF. CDR3 coding DNA: TGTGCCAGCAGTTTATCGAAATTCGAGCGGGAGGCCCAGATAAGCGGCACAGATACGCAGTATTTT. The V call is TRBV27, the J call TRBJ2-3; TRBD2 matches at 9 bases. Germline-derived CDR1 and CDR2 are MNHEY and SMNVEV (reference sequence). CDR3 length: 22 amino acids. Trimming cost V 0 bases and J 1 base; bases outside gene matches: 20.

This rearrangement joins TRBV3-1 to TRBJ2-7; D is undetermined. This CDR3 spans 11 amino acids. CDR1 and CDR2 (germline): LGHDT, YNNKEL (reference sequence). V was trimmed by 8 bases and J by 5 bases, leaving 10 bases between them. The CDR3 coding sequence is TGTGCCAGCGGCTTTTCCCACGAGCAGTACTTC. As protein: CASGFSHEQYF.

The chain has TRBV19 and TRBJ2-3, with 9 bases fitting TRBD2. Germline V gene sequence: CDR1 LNHDA, CDR2 SQIVND (reference sequence). This CDR3 contains 13 residues. The chain's CDR3 is CAQAGGSTDTQYF. CDR3 nucleotide sequence: TGTGCTCAAGCGGGGGGTAGCACAGATACGCAGTATTTT.

This chain links TRBV12-3 or TRBV12-4 with TRBJ1-3; 12 nucleotides match TRBD1. The CDR3 loop spans 16 amino acids. Trimming removed 10 bases from V and 3 bases from J; junction bases left unmatched: 10. The CDR3 DNA reads as TGTGCCACCACCGGGGACAGGGGGCGGGTTGGAAACACCATATATTTT. Protein: CATTGDRGRVGNTIYF.

This clonotype was detected only a few times. CDR3 nucleotides: TGTGCCAGCAGTTCATGGGGGTCTTCCTACAATGAGCAGTTCTTC. Translated: CASSSWGSSYNEQFF. This chain uses TRBV12-3 or TRBV12-4 with TRBJ2-1, with D perhaps TRBD1 or TRBD2 (5 bases each). The CDR3 totals 15 residues. With 4 bases removed from V and 1 base from J, the gap between germline ends came to 11 bases.

In its sample, this clonotype was seen many times. The chain couples TRBV7-9 to TRBJ1-2; unclear D gene. V was pared by 1 base and J by 3 bases, with 3 bases between. Germline loops: CDR1 SEHNR, CDR2 FQNEAQ (reference sequence). The CDR3 has 12 amino acids. The CDR3 DNA reads TGTGCCAGCAGCTTAGTGTACTATGGCTACACCTTC. This gives the protein CASSLVYYGYTF.

This clonotype was detected only a few times. V usage is TRBV29-1 and J usage is TRBJ2-1, with TRBD2 identical over 11 bases. V was clipped by 7 bases and J by 10 bases; unmatched bases: 6. Germline V lookup: CDR1 SQVTM, CDR2 ANQGSEA. The CDR3 consists of 12 residues. The CDR3 spells CSGGRLAGEQFF. The CDR3 nucleotides are TGCAGCGGTGGGCGACTAGCGGGGGAGCAGTTCTTC.

This clonotype was seen a few times. The V gene is TRBV19, the J gene TRBJ1-4; D is possibly TRBD1 (5 bases). Trimming shortened V by 1 base and J by 7 bases, and 13 bases separated the two germline ends. This CDR3 spans 15 amino acids. CDR1 is LNHDA, CDR2 SQIVND, per germline (reference sequence). This chain's CDR3 is CASSIGGGTAEKLFF. The CDR3 DNA sequence: TGTGCCAGTAGTATAGGAGGAGGGACGGCTGAAAAACTGTTTTTT.

This clonotype appeared a few times. CDR3 in DNA: TGCAGCGGCTACAGGGAGGGGGCCCAGTACTTC. Amino acids: CSGYREGAQYF. The V and J genes are TRBV29-1 and TRBJ2-5, with a possible D match to TRBD2 (7 bases). Trimming took 7 bases from V and 9 from J, leaving 15 bases between them. CDR1 is SQVTM and CDR2 is ANQGSEA in the germline V gene. The CDR3 extends over 11 amino acids.

This chain uses TRBV30 with TRBJ2-7, with 8 bases aligning to TRBD1. V trimming: 3 bases; J trimming: 1 base; junction bases outside the gene matches: 8. The CDR3 sequence is 15 residues long. From germline, CDR1 is GTSNPN and CDR2 SVGIG (reference sequence). CDR3 nucleotide sequence: TGTGCCTGGAGCTTCGACAGGGGCTCTTCCTACGAGCAGTACTTC. Translating it yields CAWSFDRGSSYEQYF.

This clonotype has at least ten counts. This sequence joins TRBV6-1 and TRBJ2-2; D tentatively fits TRBD1 or TRBD2 (5 bases each). This CDR3 comprises 14 residues. Trimming left V 5 bases short and J 7 bases short, with 14 bases between. The germline gives CDR1 MNHNS, CDR2 SASEGT. CDR3 region: CASSTGQAVGELFF. CDR3 DNA sequence: TGTGCCAGCAGTACGGGGCAGGCGGTCGGGGAGCTGTTTTTT.

CDR3 DNA: TGCAGTGCTAGAGATTCGACCGACTCTGGCACAGATACGCAGTATTTT. Translated: CSARDSTDSGTDTQYF. This chain connects TRBV20-1 to TRBJ2-3; D gene uncertain. The CDR3 loop spans 16 amino acids. V was trimmed by 0 bases and J by 1 base, leaving 14 bases between them. Germline-derived CDR1 and CDR2 are DFQATT and SNEGSKA (reference sequence).

This clonotype was seen a handful of times. This chain connects TRBV7-9 to TRBJ1-1; D not certain. Between the trimmed V and J ends, which lost 6 bases and 4 bases, there was a span of 21 bases. There are 16 residues in the CDR3. Germline CDR1 and CDR2: SEHNR and FQNEAQ (reference sequence). CDR3 nucleotides: TGTGCCAGCAGTTCCGGTCTAGGGAGTTTTTTCACTGAAGCTTTCTTT. This encodes CASSSGLGSFFTEAFF.

This clonotype has only a few counts. The V and J genes are TRBV20-1 and TRBJ2-7, with D maybe TRBD1 (5 bases). The length of the CDR3 is 11 residues. CDR1 is DFQATT and CDR2 is SNEGSKA in the germline V gene (reference sequence). V gave up 5 bases and J gave up 2 bases, with 7 bases separating them. The CDR3 sequence is CSAAGTYEQYF. CDR3 in DNA: TGCAGTGCTGCAGGGACCTACGAGCAGTACTTC.

This clonotype showed up just a few times. This chain joins TRBV20-1 and TRBJ2-3; D uncertain. Per the germline V gene, CDR1 is DFQATT and CDR2 is SNEGSKA (reference sequence). Trimming stripped 1 base from V and 4 bases from J, with 6 bases between. This CDR3 contains 12 residues. The CDR3 DNA sequence: TGCAGTGCTAGAGGTCCAGCAGATACGCAGTATTTT. The encoded protein is CSARGPADTQYF.

The gene calls are TRBV30 and TRBJ2-7; D ambiguous. The CDR3 totals 13 residues. Between the trimmed V and J ends, which lost 0 bases and 5 bases, there was a span of 11 bases. Germline CDR1 and CDR2: GTSNPN and SVGIG (reference sequence). The CDR3 loop is CAWSVDLLNEQYF. The CDR3 coding sequence is TGTGCCTGGAGTGTGGACCTCCTCAACGAGCAGTACTTC.

This clonotype was observed a handful of times. The rearrangement uses TRBV5-1 and TRBJ2-7, with 9 bases aligning to TRBD2. Germline V gene lookup returns CDR1 SGHRS and CDR2 YFSETQ. Losses at the gene ends were 1 base for V and 1 base for J; bases not matched to a gene: 6. The CDR3 runs 16 residues. The CDR3, as DNA: TGCGCCAGCAGCTTGTTGGCTAGCGGGGTTTCCTACGAGCAGTACTTC. Its translation: CASSLLASGVSYEQYF.